These 26 T cell receptor beta chains came from one sample sequenced in a study of shared clonotypes between healthy human individuals. The repertoire was sequenced with immunoSEQ multiplex PCR; TCRdb's copy has only in-frame clones and lacks some. The sample includes just over 2,000,000 clones, 85% to 95% of them seen just once. The source material was naive CD4+ T cells sorted from blood. The subset here: CD45RA+ positively selected. The receptors shown here come from a young man in good health.

This chain joins TRBV5-4 and TRBJ1-1, with TRBD1 as a possible D gene (5 bases). Trimming shortened V by 1 base and J by 1 base, and 8 bases separated the two germline ends. The CDR3 covers 14 residues. The germline CDR1 and CDR2 sequences are SGHNT and YYREEE (reference sequence). This CDR3 reads CASSLLGPNTEAFF. For the CDR3, the DNA is TGTGCCAGCAGCTTGCTGGGGCCGAACACTGAAGCTTTCTTT.

V usage is TRBV6-1 and J usage is TRBJ1-6; D not resolved. The length of the CDR3 is 15 residues. CDR1 is MNHNS and CDR2 is SASEGT in the germline V gene. V dropped 2 bases and J dropped 7 bases, with 12 bases sitting between them. The CDR3 DNA sequence: TGTGCCAGCAGTGAAATGGCAGCGTCGAATTCACCCCTCCACTTT. It codes for CASSEMAASNSPLHF.

J is TRBJ2-1 and V is TRBV7-2; TRBD2 agrees at 7 bases. This CDR3 is built from 15 residues. The ends lost 0 bases at V and 10 bases at J; junction bases unmatched: 9. The V gene's germline CDR1 is SGHTA and CDR2 FQGNSA. CDR3 loop: CASSLAPWEGSEQFF. The CDR3 bases are TGTGCCAGCAGCTTAGCGCCTTGGGAGGGCTCGGAGCAGTTCTTC.

The chain combines TRBV28 with TRBJ1-3; unclear D gene. Trimming stripped 8 bases from V and 4 bases from J, with 6 bases between. The CDR3 is 11 amino acids. Germline assignment: CDR1 MDHEN and CDR2 SYDVKM. The CDR3 DNA reads TGTGCCAGCCTTCAGGGAAACACCATATATTTT. Protein sequence: CASLQGNTIYF.

The rearrangement links TRBV9 to TRBJ2-1, with D perhaps matching TRBD2 (6 bases). The CDR3 has 16 amino acids. Germline loops: CDR1 SGDLS, CDR2 YYNGEE. V lost 2 bases and J lost 0, with 12 bases in between. CDR3 nucleotides: TGTGCCAGCAGCGTGGGGGACTCGAGCTCCTACAATGAGCAGTTCTTC. Residues: CASSVGDSSSYNEQFF.

The rearrangement uses TRBV5-1 and TRBJ2-3, with no clear D. With 2 bases removed from V and 2 bases from J, the gap between germline ends came to 12 bases. Germline lookup yields CDR1 SGHRS and CDR2 YFSETQ. The CDR3 is made up of 15 amino acids. In DNA form, the CDR3 reads TGCGCCAGCAGCTTAGGGTTTTTAATCACAGATACGCAGTATTTT. It codes for CASSLGFLITDTQYF.

Worth noting for this clone: Different DNA sequences within this sample yield the same CDR3. CDR3 nucleotides: TGCGCCAGCAGCCAAGAAGAGGGAGAAAAACTGTTTTTT. Protein product: CASSQEEGEKLFF. The rearrangement links TRBV4-1 to TRBJ1-4; no clear D. The V gene lost 0 bases and the J gene lost 8 bases, with 7 bases spanning the gap. CDR1 is MGHRA, CDR2 YSYEKL, per germline. CDR3 size: 13 residues.

Note on this clone: Within the sample, other DNA sequences also encode this same CDR3. J is TRBJ1-1 and V is TRBV18; D remains ambiguous. CDR3 length: 13 amino acids. CDR1 and CDR2 from the germline V gene are KGHSH and LQKENI. V was pared by 2 bases and J by 1 base, with 5 bases between. The CDR3 is CASSPAGNTEAFF. The CDR3 DNA is TGTGCCAGCTCACCAGCTGGGAACACTGAAGCTTTCTTT.

The rearrangement uses TRBV27 and TRBJ1-5; no clear D gene. This CDR3 spans 14 amino acids. Deletions cut 4 bases from V and 2 bases from J, with 9 bases between. The germline gives CDR1 MNHEY, CDR2 SMNVEV (reference sequence). The CDR3 protein is CASSSTRGNQPQHF. In nucleotides, the CDR3 is TGTGCCAGCAGTTCTACTAGGGGCAATCAGCCCCAGCATTTT.

This rearrangement joins TRBV5-4 to TRBJ2-1; D perhaps matches TRBD2 (6 bases). The germline CDR1 and CDR2 sequences are SGHNT and YYREEE (reference sequence). This CDR3 spans 15 amino acids. V lost 4 bases, J lost 2 bases, and 13 bases lay in between. DNA for the CDR3: TGTGCCAGCAGCGTCCAAGGCGGGGCCTACAATGAGCAGTTCTTC. This encodes CASSVQGGAYNEQFF.

V is TRBV18 and J is TRBJ2-5; 8 bases match TRBD1. The V and J ends lost 2 bases and 5 bases, in that order; junction bases with no gene match: 7. The CDR3 extends over 15 amino acids. From germline, CDR1 is KGHSH and CDR2 LQKENI. The CDR3 bases are TGTGCCAGCTCACCAGAGACAGGGGTTTCGGAGACCCAGTACTTC. It specifies CASSPETGVSETQYF. Looking up the rest from reference TRBV18 and TRBJ2-5 gives the full variable domain: NAGVMQNPRHLVRRRGQEARLRCSPMKGHSHVYWYRQLPEEGLKFMVYLQKENIIDESGMPKERFSAEFPKEGPSILRIQQVVRGDSAAYFCASSPETGVSETQYFGPGTRLLVL.

The V gene is TRBV11-2, the J gene TRBJ2-7; possibly TRBD2 for D (5 bases). CDR3 length equals 15 residues. Per the germline V gene, CDR1 is SGHAT and CDR2 is FQNNGV. The V gene lost 5 bases and the J gene lost 0 bases, with 14 bases spanning the gap. As DNA, the CDR3 is TGTGCCAGCAGCCCCGATACGGGGTACTCCTACGAGCAGTACTTC. It is translated as CASSPDTGYSYEQYF.

The chain employs TRBV4-2 and TRBJ2-7; D remains unclear. V shed 3 bases and J shed 0 bases, with 15 bases lying between them. The germline gives CDR1 LGHNA, CDR2 YNFKEQ. The CDR3 is made up of 16 amino acids. The CDR3: CASSHSYGPDSYEQYF. The CDR3 DNA reads TGTGCCAGCAGCCACTCGTACGGTCCGGACTCCTACGAGCAGTACTTC.

The chain recombines TRBV7-9 with TRBJ2-3, with unresolved D. Germline V lookup: CDR1 SEHNR, CDR2 FQNEAQ (reference sequence). The CDR3 extends over 13 amino acids. V lost 2 bases to trimming and J lost 5 bases, with 8 bases between them. In DNA form, the CDR3 reads TGTGCCAGCAGCTTACCCCCGGTAGATACGCAGTATTTT. Its translation is CASSLPPVDTQYF. The entire variable domain, with the rest obtained from reference TRBV7-9 and TRBJ2-3, is as follows: DTGVSQNPRHKITKRGQNVTFRCDPISEHNRLYWYRQTLGQGPEFLTYFQNEAQLEKSRLLSDRFSAERPKGSFSTLEIQRTEQGDSAMYLCASSLPPVDTQYFGPGTRLTVL.

A single count supports this clone. This chain joins TRBV5-5 and TRBJ1-3, with D unresolved. V lost 2 bases, J lost 4 bases, and 7 bases lay in between. CDR3 length equals 13 residues. In germline, CDR1 is SGHKS, CDR2 YYEKEE (reference sequence). The DNA of the CDR3 is TGTGCCAGCAGCTTCGATGGCGGAAACACCATATATTTT. It encodes CASSFDGGNTIYF.

With respect to this clone: Other DNA sequences in this sample translate to the same CDR3. The chain carries TRBV6-5 and TRBJ2-7; TRBD1 aligns across 7 bases. V shed 8 bases, J shed 1 base, and the junction held 5 bases outside the gene matches. Germline CDR1 and CDR2: MNHEY and SVGAGI. This CDR3 is built from 13 residues. The CDR3 here is CASSRTGSYEQYF. The CDR3 DNA sequence: TGTGCCAGCTCCCGGACAGGATCCTACGAGCAGTACTTC.

V gene TRBV4-3 combines with J gene TRBJ2-1, with D unresolved. Germline-derived CDR1 and CDR2 are LGHNA and YSLEER. The CDR3 runs 15 residues. V lost 1 base to trimming and J lost 6 bases, with 13 bases between them. The CDR3 DNA reads TGCGCCAGCAGCCAAGTTGGGATGTGGGGCAATGAGCAGTTCTTC. This codes for CASSQVGMWGNEQFF.

On this clone: The same CDR3 arises from other DNA sequences in this sample as well. This chain uses TRBV28 with TRBJ2-7; D may be TRBD1 (5 bases). Between the trimmed V and J ends, which lost 4 bases and 0 bases, there was a span of 10 bases. This CDR3 contains 14 residues. CDR1 and CDR2 from the germline V gene are MDHEN and SYDVKM. The CDR3 nucleotides read TGTGCCAGCAGTTCCCCAGGGTCCTCCTACGAGCAGTACTTC. Its protein is CASSSPGSSYEQYF. The full variable domain, with the rest looked up from reference TRBV28 and TRBJ2-7, is DVKVTQSSRYLVKRTGEKVFLECVQDMDHENMFWYRQDPGLGLRLIYFSYDVKMKEKGDIPEGYSVSREKKERFSLILESASTNQTSMYLCASSSPGSSYEQYFGPGTRLTVT.

In this sample, this clone turned up once. This chain links TRBV5-4 with TRBJ2-1, with TRBD2 matching 14 bases. Trimming removed 5 bases from V and 6 bases from J; junction bases left unmatched: 7. This CDR3 has 16 amino acids. Germline V gene lookup returns CDR1 SGHNT and CDR2 YYREEE (reference sequence). CDR3 sequence (DNA): TGTGCCAGCAGGACTAGCGGGGGGGCCTTTGTCAATGAGCAGTTCTTC. Its translation is CASRTSGGAFVNEQFF. Full variable domain (remainder filled in from reference TRBV5-4 and TRBJ2-1): ETGVTQSPTHLIKTRGQQVTLRCSSQSGHNTVSWYQQALGQGPQFIFQYYREEENGRGNFPPRFSGLQFPNYSSELNVNALELDDSALYLCASRTSGGAFVNEQFFGPGTRLTVL.

In its sample, this clone was seen once. V and J are TRBV7-8 and TRBJ2-7; 12 bases fit TRBD2. CDR3 length: 18 amino acids. Germline V CDR1 and CDR2: SGHVS, FQNEAQ. V dropped 5 bases and J dropped 0; count of bases not matched to a gene: 11. DNA of the CDR3: TGTGCCAGCAGCCCTCGGACTAGCGGGACTACCGACTCCTACGAGCAGTACTTC. Encoded protein: CASSPRTSGTTDSYEQYF.

The chain links TRBV7-9 to TRBJ2-7; D gene unclear. V shed 3 bases and J shed 10 bases, with 10 bases lying between them. The CDR3 loop spans 11 amino acids. The germline V gene encodes CDR1 SEHNR and CDR2 FQNEAQ (reference sequence). CDR3 region: CASSFGGSQYF. The CDR3 bases are TGTGCCAGCAGCTTTGGTGGATCCCAGTACTTC.

In this sample, this clone turned up once. The chain joins TRBV19 to TRBJ1-6, with 9 bases lining up with TRBD1. V was clipped by 7 bases and J by 8 bases; unmatched bases: 6. CDR1 and CDR2 (germline): LNHDA, SQIVND (reference sequence). The CDR3 spans 14 residues. The CDR3 nucleotides read TGTGCCAGTACCTGGGACAGGGTGGATTCACCCCTCCACTTT. As protein: CASTWDRVDSPLHF.

With respect to this clone: The same CDR3 is also encoded by other DNA sequences in this sample. V gene TRBV5-1 combines with J gene TRBJ1-3; no reliable D call. The CDR3 is made up of 14 amino acids. V gave up 5 bases and J gave up 0 bases, with 9 bases separating them. The V gene's germline CDR1 is SGHRS and CDR2 YFSETQ. CDR3 nucleotide sequence: TGCGCCAGCAGTCCCGGGAGCTCTGGAAACACCATATATTTT. Residues: CASSPGSSGNTIYF.

The rearrangement links TRBV18 to TRBJ1-5; D remains ambiguous. The germline V and J ends were trimmed by 4 bases and 0 bases, with 13 bases remaining between them. CDR3 length: 16 amino acids. Per the germline V gene, CDR1 is KGHSH and CDR2 is LQKENI. The CDR3 DNA is TGTGCCAGCTCACGAAACACCTTAAGTAGCAATCAGCCCCAGCATTTT. Translated, it gives CASSRNTLSSNQPQHF.

A remark on this clone: This CDR3 is also generated by other DNA sequences in the sample. CDR3 loop: CASSVAMNTEAFF. For the CDR3, the DNA is TGTGCCAGCAGCGTAGCTATGAACACTGAAGCTTTCTTT. This chain links TRBV9 with TRBJ1-1, with no clear D. Germline CDR1 and CDR2: SGDLS and YYNGEE. The CDR3 spans 13 residues. V was shortened by 0 bases and J by 0 bases, with 3 bases between the two germline ends.

This chain joins TRBV18 and TRBJ2-7; weak D call: TRBD2 (5 bases). Germline CDR1 reads KGHSH; CDR2 reads LQKENI. The ends were cut back, 5 bases at V and 2 bases at J, with 19 bases in the middle. The CDR3 extends over 16 amino acids. CDR3 amino acids: CASSAISDGKAYEQYF. The CDR3 DNA reads as TGTGCCAGCTCAGCGATTTCGGACGGGAAAGCCTACGAGCAGTACTTC. Full variable domain (remainder filled in from reference TRBV18 and TRBJ2-7): NAGVMQNPRHLVRRRGQEARLRCSPMKGHSHVYWYRQLPEEGLKFMVYLQKENIIDESGMPKERFSAEFPKEGPSILRIQQVVRGDSAAYFCASSAISDGKAYEQYFGPGTRLTVT.